Listed below are T cell receptor beta chains from one sample, sequenced in a study of Ad26.COV2.S vaccination and SARS-CoV-2 variants. Measured with immunoSEQ multiplex PCR; TCRdb has only the in-frame clones, and not every one. The data contain around 380,000 clones, about 85% of them seen just once; the ten biggest clones take up 3.5%. The sequencing used peripheral blood, collected in a trial of Ad26.COV2.S vaccine versus placebo. These receptors were obtained from a person between 18 and 65 years old who received the Ad26.COV2.S COVID-19 vaccine or a placebo. The CDR3 runs from the conserved cysteine through the conserved F or W. Fields, in order: D gene, J gene, clone size, V gene, CDR3 DNA, CDR3 protein. D genes are given only for firm matches. Only part of the rows carry a size: once, few, many, or a class if the clone is expanded.

>NA|TRBJ1-1|NA|TRBV5-6
TGTGCCAGCAGCCCCAACTTGGGTTATTTGAACACTGAAGCTTTCTTT
CASSPNLGYLNTEAFF
>NA|TRBJ1-3|NA|TRBV11-2
TGTGCCAGCAGCCTTACCCGGGGGGAAGGAAACACCATATATTTT
CASSLTRGEGNTIYF
>NA|TRBJ1-5|few|TRBV6-1
TGTGCCAGCAGTGAAAGGTGGCTTTACGATCAGCCCCAGCATTTT
CASSERWLYDQPQHF
>NA|TRBJ1-2|NA|TRBV19
TGTGCCAGTAGTCCTCGACAGAGAAATGGCTACACCTTC
CASSPRQRNGYTF
>NA|TRBJ1-2|NA|TRBV28
TGTGCCAGCAGTTTCTGGGGGCAGGGGTATGGCTACACCTTC
CASSFWGQGYGYTF
>TRBD1|TRBJ2-1|NA|TRBV5-1
TGCGCCAGCAGCTTGGTCCGGGACAGGGTGAATGAGCAGTTCTTC
CASSLVRDRVNEQFF
>NA|TRBJ2-7|NA|TRBV27
TGTGCCAGCAGTTTATTAGTAGGTCCCTACGAGCAGTACTTC
CASSLLVGPYEQYF
>TRBD2|TRBJ2-7|NA|TRBV6-2/TRBV6-3
TGTGCCAGCAGTTCGGGACTAGCGGGGACCTACGAGCAGTACTTC
CASSSGLAGTYEQYF
>TRBD2|TRBJ2-3|NA|TRBV7-2
TGTGCCAGCAGTACCGCCGCTAGGACTAGCGGTGATACGCAGTATTTT
CASSTAARTSGDTQYF
>NA|TRBJ1-6|NA|TRBV2
TGTGCCAGCAGGGCGCAGGGGCTCATTAATTCACCCCTCCACTTT
CASRAQGLINSPLHF
>NA|TRBJ2-4|NA|TRBV19
TGTGCCAGTAGTATAGGGCCGATAGACATTCAGTACTTC
CASSIGPIDIQYF
>NA|TRBJ2-2|NA|TRBV11-2
TGTGCCAGCAGCTTTTCACTCACCGGGGAGCTGTTTTTT
CASSFSLTGELFF
>NA|TRBJ1-5|NA|TRBV27
TGTGCCAGCAGTTTATCCACAGAGGGTCAGCCCCAGCATTTT
CASSLSTEGQPQHF
>TRBD1|TRBJ2-3|NA|TRBV6-5
TGTGCCAGCAGTTCGGACAGGGGGCGCGCAGATACGCAGTATTTT
CASSSDRGRADTQYF
>NA|TRBJ1-6|NA|TRBV5-4
TGTGCCAGCAGTCAAGGGGGGAATTCACCCCTCCACTTT
CASSQGGNSPLHF
>NA|TRBJ1-2|NA|TRBV6-2/TRBV6-3
TGTGCCAGCAGTTACTCATTACCCTCGGGCAGGGTCAGTGGCTACACCTTC
CASSYSLPSGRVSGYTF
>NA|TRBJ1-2|NA|TRBV5-1
TGCGCCAGCAGCTTGCGGGGTATCGATGGCTACACCTTC
CASSLRGIDGYTF
>NA|TRBJ2-1|once|TRBV19
TGTGCCAGTAGCAGTCCTCAGGGGACTCCCTACAATGAGCAGTTCTTC
CASSSPQGTPYNEQFF
>NA|TRBJ1-2|NA|TRBV11-2
TGTGCCAGCAGCTTAAATTTTGAGGGGCGGTCAGGCTACACCTTC
CASSLNFEGRSGYTF
>NA|TRBJ1-2|NA|TRBV27
TGTGCCAGCACCCCCTTCTCGAGGAGCGGCTATGGCTACACCTTC
CASTPFSRSGYGYTF
>TRBD2|TRBJ2-5|once|TRBV10-3
TGTGCCATCAGTGGGACTAGCGGGGCCGCAGAAATGCCGGAAGAGACCCAGTACTTC
CAISGTSGAAEMPEETQYF
>NA|TRBJ1-4|NA|TRBV3-1/TRBV3-2
TGTGCCAGCAGCCAGCTAACAGGGATAAGAACTAATGAAAAACTGTTTTTT
CASSQLTGIRTNEKLFF
>TRBD1|TRBJ1-1|NA|TRBV19
TGTGCCAGTAGTCGCCGACAGGGGGCTGAAGCTTTCTTT
CASSRRQGAEAFF
>NA|TRBJ1-2|NA|TRBV15
TGTGCCACCAGCCGTACGGACCTACCCTATGGCTACACCTTC
CATSRTDLPYGYTF
>NA|TRBJ1-6|NA|TRBV6-6
TGTGCCAGCAGTTACGCCAGGGACTATACATCACCCCTCCACTTT
CASSYARDYTSPLHF
>TRBD1|TRBJ1-5|NA|TRBV5-6
TGTGCCAGCCGACAGGGTCATCAGCCCCAGCATTTT
CASRQGHQPQHF
>NA|TRBJ1-1|NA|TRBV7-9
TGTGCCAGCAGCCTGCGGACAGCGGACACTGAAGCTTTCTTT
CASSLRTADTEAFF
>NA|TRBJ1-1|NA|TRBV7-9
TGTGCCAGCAGCCAAAACTTAAGGGAAAAGGATGAAGCTTTCTTT
CASSQNLREKDEAFF
>NA|TRBJ1-1|NA|TRBV7-2
TGTGCCAGCAGCCCACAGGGCGAGACTGAAGCTTTCTTT
CASSPQGETEAFF
>TRBD2|TRBJ2-7|NA|TRBV2
TGTGCCAGCAAACAGCGGGGGCAAACCTCCTACGAGCAGTACTTC
CASKQRGQTSYEQYF
>NA|TRBJ1-2|few|TRBV25-1
TGTGCCAGCAGTAAGGGGGACAACTATGGCTACACCTTC
CASSKGDNYGYTF
>NA|TRBJ2-2|NA|TRBV4-2
TGTGCCAGCAGCCAAGGACAGAACACCGGGGAGCTGTTTTTT
CASSQGQNTGELFF
>NA|TRBJ2-4|NA|TRBV3-1/TRBV3-2
TGTGCCAGCAGCCACTACAGGGAGCGGGGTTTGGCCAAAAACATTCAGTACTTC
CASSHYRERGLAKNIQYF
>NA|TRBJ1-5|NA|TRBV5-8
TGTGCCAGCAGCCAGGCTCACGGGGCCAATAGCAATCAGCCCCAGCATTTT
CASSQAHGANSNQPQHF
>TRBD1|TRBJ1-1|NA|TRBV14
TGTGCCAGCAGCCAAGATGGAACAGGGGTGAGCACTGAAGCTTTCTTT
CASSQDGTGVSTEAFF
>NA|TRBJ2-6|NA|TRBV6-2/TRBV6-3
TGTGCCAGCAGTTATGGGGACGTCCTGACTTTC
CASSYGDVLTF
>NA|TRBJ2-7|NA|TRBV5-6
TGTGCCAGCAGCTTGGCCGGGACTTACTACGAGCAGTACTTC
CASSLAGTYYEQYF
>TRBD2|TRBJ2-5|NA|TRBV5-1
TGCGCCAGCAACGTAGCGGGGGGTAAAGAGACCCAGTACTTC
CASNVAGGKETQYF
>TRBD1|TRBJ2-1|NA|TRBV20-1
TGCAGTGCTAGTCCCCGGGACAGGGCATCCTACAATGAGCAGTTCTTC
CSASPRDRASYNEQFF
>NA|TRBJ1-1|NA|TRBV5-4
TGTGCCAGCGGGAGGGAGGGCACTGAAGCTTTCTTT
CASGREGTEAFF
>TRBD1|TRBJ2-3|NA|TRBV7-2
TGTGCCAGCAGCTCCCGGCCTTGGCGGACAGGGACCCTCGTAGATACGCAGTATTTT
CASSSRPWRTGTLVDTQYF
>TRBD1|TRBJ2-1|NA|TRBV15
TGTGCCACCAGTAGGGACAGATACAATGAGCAGTTCTTC
CATSRDRYNEQFF
>TRBD1|TRBJ1-2|NA|TRBV30
TGTGCCTGGACACACGGGACAGCTACCAACTATGGCTACACCTTC
CAWTHGTATNYGYTF
>TRBD1|TRBJ1-1|NA|TRBV11-1
TGTGCCAGCAGCTTTTCAGGGGGCCGGAACACTGAAGCTTTCTTT
CASSFSGGRNTEAFF
>NA|TRBJ2-3|once|TRBV10-1
TGCGCCAGCAGTGGCCCCCTCAGGGAGATTAGCACAGATACGCAGTATTTT
CASSGPLREISTDTQYF
>TRBD1|TRBJ2-2|NA|TRBV25-1
TGTGCCAGCAGTGAACCCGGGACAGGGGGAAGCACCGGGGAGCTGTTTTTT
CASSEPGTGGSTGELFF
>NA|TRBJ2-7|NA|TRBV18
TGTGCCAGCTCACCCTGGGACACCTCCTACGAGCAGTACTTC
CASSPWDTSYEQYF
>NA|TRBJ2-5|NA|TRBV3-1/TRBV3-2
TGTGCCAGCAGCCAAGATCGCGTGAACAGACAGTACCAAGAGACCCAGTACTTC
CASSQDRVNRQYQETQYF
>NA|TRBJ2-2|NA|TRBV6-1
TGTGCCAGCAGTGATGGGGCATCCGGCACCGGGGAGCTGTTTTTT
CASSDGASGTGELFF
>NA|TRBJ1-2|NA|TRBV6-5
TGTGCCAGCAGTTATATTGCTGGGTCCTATGGCTACACCTTC
CASSYIAGSYGYTF
>TRBD2|TRBJ2-4|NA|TRBV5-1
TGCGCCAGCAGCTTGGCGAATAGCGGGGGGCCCCGGAACATTCAGTACTTC
CASSLANSGGPRNIQYF
>NA|TRBJ1-6|NA|TRBV7-9
TGTGCCAGCAGCTTAAGTCTGGGAAATTCACCCCTCCACTTT
CASSLSLGNSPLHF
>NA|TRBJ1-1|NA|TRBV7-2
TGTGCCAGCAGCTTAGGTTTGGGGGGGACTGAAGCTTTCTTT
CASSLGLGGTEAFF
>TRBD2|TRBJ2-1|NA|TRBV6-6
TGTGCCAGCAGTCCCGGGACTAGCGGAGCTAGCTCCTACAATGAGCAGTTCTTC
CASSPGTSGASSYNEQFF
>NA|TRBJ2-1|NA|TRBV2
TGTGCCAGCAGGGACAGTTACAATGAGCAGTTCTTC
CASRDSYNEQFF
>NA|TRBJ2-1|NA|TRBV18
TGTGCCAGCTCACCTAGCAGACACAATGAGCAGTTCTTC
CASSPSRHNEQFF
>TRBD2|TRBJ2-1|NA|TRBV9
TGTGCCAGCAGCGCTAGGACTAGCGGTAATGAGCAGTTCTTC
CASSARTSGNEQFF